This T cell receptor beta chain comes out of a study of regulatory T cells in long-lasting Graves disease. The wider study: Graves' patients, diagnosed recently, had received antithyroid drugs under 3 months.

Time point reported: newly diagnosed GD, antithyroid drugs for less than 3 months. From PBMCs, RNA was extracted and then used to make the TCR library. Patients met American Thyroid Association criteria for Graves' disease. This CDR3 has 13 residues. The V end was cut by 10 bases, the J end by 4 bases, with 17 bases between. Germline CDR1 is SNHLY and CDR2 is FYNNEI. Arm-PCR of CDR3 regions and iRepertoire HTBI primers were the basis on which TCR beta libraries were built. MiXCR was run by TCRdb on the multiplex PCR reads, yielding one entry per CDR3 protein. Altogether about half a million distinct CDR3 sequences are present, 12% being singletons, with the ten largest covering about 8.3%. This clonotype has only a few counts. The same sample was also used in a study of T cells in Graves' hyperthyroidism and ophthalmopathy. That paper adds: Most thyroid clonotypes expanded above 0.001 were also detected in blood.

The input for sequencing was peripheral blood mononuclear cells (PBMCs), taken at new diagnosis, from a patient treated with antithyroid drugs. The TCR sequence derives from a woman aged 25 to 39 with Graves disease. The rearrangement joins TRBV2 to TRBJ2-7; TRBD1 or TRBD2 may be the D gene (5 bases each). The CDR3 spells CAIIPGHKYEQYF. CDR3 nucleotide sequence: TGTGCCATAATTCCGGGGCACAAGTACGAGCAGTACTTC. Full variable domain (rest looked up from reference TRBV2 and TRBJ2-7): EPEVTQTPSHQVTQMGQEVILRCVPISNHLYFYWYRQILGQKVEFLVSFYNNEISEKSEIFDDQFSVERPDGSNFTLKIRSTKLEDSAMYFCAIIPGHKYEQYFGPGTRLTVT.